The entry that follows covers one T cell receptor beta chain sequence. The sample comes from a study of blood T cell repertoires in COVID-19. The method was immunoSEQ multiplex PCR; TCRdb's version includes in-frame clones alone and lacks a portion of them. Of about 180,000 clones in the sample, approximately 85% were seen once. The CDR3 sequence is 17 residues long. The sample taken for sequencing was peripheral blood. The TCR comes from a human donor with active or convalescent COVID-19. The donor label of this sample is uncertain. The genes are TRBV7-5 and TRBJ1-6; whether TRBD1, the table's D call, matches the DNA was not checked. TRBV7-5 is annotated as a pseudogene. This chain's CDR3 is CVRSLAPEDRANSPLHF. CDR3 nucleotide sequence: TGTGTCAGAAGCTTAGCCCCAGAGGACAGGGCTAATTCACCCCTCCACTTT.